The present T cell receptor beta chain was sequenced within a study of CD8+CD57+ T cells in acquired aplastic anemia. Whole-study context: Mean DNA quantity obtained from sorted CD4+ and CD8+ cells was about 3 ug. Points from the study as a whole: With respect to CD8+ Simpson's diversity, patients and controls did not differ significantly. Researchers report that around 30 CD8+ CDR3 sequences appeared in both patients and controls.

Germline values: CDR1 SGHAT, CDR2 FQNNGV. The CDR3 is 15 residues long. The germline V and J ends were trimmed by 5 bases and 1 base, with 14 bases remaining between them. In patients chosen for sequencing, flow cytometry had shown CD8+CD57+ cell expansion. Using genomic DNA as the template, TCR beta VDJ and CDR3 profiling was carried out. MiXCR, applied by TCRdb to the reads, yields one record per CDR3 protein. This table holds more than 95,000 distinct CDR3 sequences, about 40% found once. With respect to this clonotype: Its matching antigen is unknown.

Sample: sorted CD4+, CD8+, or CD8+CD57+ T cells (not recorded which) from PBMCs. The receptor was derived from a human donor with aplastic anemia. The V and J genes are TRBV11-2 and TRBJ1-2; D is possibly TRBD1 (5 bases). CDR3 in amino acids: CASSLDRILNYGYTF. The CDR3 DNA is TGTGCCAGCAGCCTCGACAGAATACTTAACTATGGCTACACCTTC.